The 4 T cell receptor beta chains presented below share a single source sample, sequenced in a study of blood T cell repertoires in COVID-19. The table came from immunoSEQ multiplex PCR; TCRdb's copy has only in-frame clones and leaves some out. The data contain roughly 130,000 clones, around 79% of them singletons. The sequencing input was peripheral blood. The receptors derive from a woman aged 65 to 85 with COVID-19, enrolled during active disease.

In this sample, this clone turned up once. The chain links TRBV27 to TRBJ1-2; tentatively, D is TRBD1 (6 bases). V lost 6 bases, J lost 2 bases, and 19 bases lay in between. The CDR3 has 16 amino acids. Germline V gives CDR1 MNHEY, CDR2 SMNVEV (reference sequence). This CDR3 reads CASSSLRGFANYGYTF. CDR3 sequence (DNA): TGTGCCAGCAGCTCCCTCAGGGGATTCGCCAACTATGGCTACACCTTC.

This chain joins TRBV7-9 and TRBJ1-1, with D uncertain. Trimming removed 5 bases from V and 1 base from J, with 8 bases in between. Germline V gives CDR1 SEHNR, CDR2 FQNEAQ (reference sequence). The CDR3 is 13 residues long. CDR3 region: CASSPDWNTEAFF. In nucleotides, the CDR3 is TGTGCCAGCAGCCCGGACTGGAACACTGAAGCTTTCTTT.

The chain links TRBV4-2 to TRBJ2-7; D is perhaps TRBD1 (6 bases). This CDR3 has 15 residues. Trimming cost V 1 base and J 1 base, with 11 bases left between them. Germline V gene data show CDR1 as LGHNA and CDR2 as YNFKEQ. This chain's CDR3 is CASSQAPGESYEQYF. CDR3 sequence (DNA): TGTGCCAGCAGCCAAGCTCCAGGGGAGTCCTACGAGCAGTACTTC.

The chain links TRBV7-2 to TRBJ1-2; TRBD1 agrees at 7 bases. The germline CDR1 and CDR2 sequences are SGHTA and FQGNSA. The CDR3 is made up of 15 amino acids. V trimming: 5 bases; J trimming: 3 bases; junction bases outside the gene matches: 9. The CDR3 nucleotides are TGTGCCAGCAGCCCTACCCCCGGGACAGACTATGGCTACACCTTC. This gives the protein CASSPTPGTDYGYTF.